This T cell receptor (beta chain) was sequenced during a study of regulatory T cells in long-lasting Graves disease. This CDR3 is 14 amino acids long. The germline CDR1 and CDR2 sequences are LNHDA and SQIVND (reference sequence). Trimming took off 0 bases at V and 9 bases at J, with 12 bases between the two ends. Points from the study as a whole: Shared public clonotypes totalled 2,741 in persistent patients, compared with around 930 in new patients. It was in persistent disease that TRBV28, TRBJ1-2 and TRBJ2-5 were favored.

The TCR beta library used iRepertoire HTBI primers with Arm-PCR amplification of CDR3. TCRdb independently ran MiXCR on the multiplex PCR reads; one entry per CDR3 protein. The sample yields 350,000 to 550,000 distinct CDR3 sequences, just under 15% seen once. On this clonotype itself: Its antigen is unidentified.

The sample's time point: newly diagnosed GD, antithyroid drugs for less than 3 months. There was RNA extracted from PBMCs, and the TCR library was made from it. Graves' disease diagnosis used American Thyroid Association guidelines. Another study also made use of these data, one on T cells in Graves' hyperthyroidism and ophthalmopathy. That investigation notes: Stable hyperthyroidism was told apart from ophthalmopathy by a model built on 13 V-J features.

The rearrangement uses TRBV19 and TRBJ1-5, with D hard to call. The sequences come from peripheral blood mononuclear cells (PBMCs), collected at new diagnosis, from a patient treated with antithyroid drugs. The origin of this receptor is a woman aged 25 to 45 with Graves disease. The CDR3 loop is CASSIDRGSRPQHF. In DNA form, the CDR3 reads TGTGCCAGTAGTATAGATCGAGGGTCGCGGCCCCAGCATTTT. The entire variable domain, with the rest obtained from reference TRBV19 and TRBJ1-5, is as follows: DGGITQSPKYLFRKEGQNVTLSCEQNLNHDAMYWYRQDPGQGLRLIYYSQIVNDFQKGDIAEGYSVSREKKESFPLTVTSAQKNPTAFYLCASSIDRGSRPQHFGDGTRLSIL.